These T cell receptor beta chains were read from a single sample in a study of long-term antiretroviral therapy in people with HIV. Sequencing used immunoSEQ multiplex PCR; TCRdb keeps in-frame clones, though not all of them. This sample yields fewer than 35,000 clones, of which over 65% are seen a single time; under 8.5% belongs to the top ten. The input for sequencing was unsorted PBMCs, taken 2 years after starting antiretroviral therapy. These receptor sequences come from a woman between 45 and 65 years old with HIV. CDR3s include the opening cysteine and the closing phenylalanine or tryptophan. D genes are given only for firm matches. The size entry is marked missing in some rows and otherwise reads once, few, many or a size class.

NA,NA,TRBJ2-7,TRBV11-2,TGTGCCAGCAGCTTAGGGGGTGGGGGCCTCTACGAGCAGTACTTC,CASSLGGGGLYEQYF
NA,NA,TRBJ2-7,TRBV9,TGTGCCAGCAGCGAGGGGGGGACAGAATATTACGAGCAGTACTTC,CASSEGGTEYYEQYF
NA,NA,TRBJ1-3,TRBV4-1,TGCGCCAGCACCCTACTAACAGGTCGCAACACCATATATTTT,CASTLLTGRNTIYF
NA,NA,TRBJ1-3,TRBV19,TGTGCCAGTAGTATACCCGGGGTATCTGGAAACACCATATATTTT,CASSIPGVSGNTIYF
NA,NA,TRBJ1-1,TRBV6-6,TGTGCCAGCAGTCACCCTTCCACCGCTTTCTTT,CASSHPSTAFF
NA,NA,TRBJ2-1,TRBV7-9,TGTGCCAGCAGCTTCCCAGGTCTGCCAGGAGCCAATGAGCAGTTCTTC,CASSFPGLPGANEQFF
NA,NA,TRBJ1-2,TRBV7-8,TGTGCCAGCAGCTTTGCCTTCTCTGGCTACACCTTC,CASSFAFSGYTF
NA,NA,TRBJ2-3,TRBV6-6,TGTGCCAGCAGGGCGGGGACGAGCACAGATACGCAGTATTTT,CASRAGTSTDTQYF
TRBD1,NA,TRBJ2-4,TRBV6-6,TGTGCCAGCAGTCACGACAGGGATCCCAAAAACATTCAGTACTTC,CASSHDRDPKNIQYF
NA,NA,TRBJ2-1,TRBV5-1,TGCGCCAGCAGTCAGACTAGTAACAATGAGCAGTTCTTC,CASSQTSNNEQFF
NA,NA,TRBJ2-2,TRBV2,TGTGCCAGCAGTGAAGGGTCTCCGAACACCGGGGAGCTGTTTTTT,CASSEGSPNTGELFF
NA,NA,TRBJ2-3,TRBV4-1,TGCGCCAGCAGCCAAGTTTTCCCAGGGGCAGATACGCAGTATTTT,CASSQVFPGADTQYF
TRBD2,NA,TRBJ2-3,TRBV5-4,TGTGCCAGCAGCTTGGTGACTAGCGTACTTAGCACAGATACGCAGTATTTT,CASSLVTSVLSTDTQYF
NA,NA,TRBJ2-7,TRBV15,TGTGCCACCAGCGAGGCAGGTTGGGACGAGCAGTACTTC,CATSEAGWDEQYF
NA,NA,TRBJ2-5,TRBV14,TGTGCCAGCAGCCAAGTCAGGGAACCACGGGGGACCCAGTACTTC,CASSQVREPRGTQYF
NA,few,TRBJ1-2,TRBV5-6,TGTGCCAGCAGCAGAGTTGGTGAGTTGGGAGGCTACACCTTC,CASSRVGELGGYTF
TRBD1,NA,TRBJ1-5,TRBV27,TGTGCCAGCGGTCCGAGGACAGGGGATCAGCCCCAGCATTTT,CASGPRTGDQPQHF
NA,NA,TRBJ2-2,TRBV18,TGTGCCAGCTCACCACGAAACAGCCTCACCGGGGAGCTGTTTTTT,CASSPRNSLTGELFF
NA,NA,TRBJ2-2,TRBV7-9,TGTGCCAGCATCGCATGGGGGGGGCCGAACACCGGGGAGCTGTTTTTT,CASIAWGGPNTGELFF
NA,NA,TRBJ1-5,TRBV6-5,TGTGCCAGCAGCCCCGTAAGACATCAGCCCCAGCATTTT,CASSPVRHQPQHF
NA,NA,TRBJ2-6,TRBV6-1,TGTGCCAGCAGTGCTCGGGGAGGACAACGGGGGATCAACGTCCTGACTTTC,CASSARGGQRGINVLTF
NA,NA,TRBJ1-1,TRBV27,TGTGCCAGCAGTCCTCGGGGAGGCTACACTGAAGCTTTCTTT,CASSPRGGYTEAFF
NA,NA,TRBJ2-3,TRBV18,TGTGCCAGCTCACCACTAAAACTCCTGGGGGGGGGCGCAGATACGCAGTATTTT,CASSPLKLLGGGADTQYF
NA,NA,TRBJ1-5,TRBV6-6,TGTGCCAGCAAACCTGGGACAACTAGCAATCAGCCCCAGCATTTT,CASKPGTTSNQPQHF
TRBD1,NA,TRBJ1-2,TRBV25-1,TGTGCCAGCAGTGGACTGGCACAGGGGGAATCTAACTATGGCTACACCTTC,CASSGLAQGESNYGYTF
NA,NA,TRBJ2-2,TRBV9,TGTGCCAGCAATGGGGGGGCTACGAACACCGGGGAGCTGTTTTTT,CASNGGATNTGELFF
TRBD1,NA,TRBJ1-2,TRBV6-1,TGTGCCAGCAGTGATGGCCCCAGGGGGGTGGCTGGCTACACCTTC,CASSDGPRGVAGYTF
TRBD1,NA,TRBJ1-2,TRBV27,TGTGCCAGCAGTCCCCAGTCGACAGGGGGCTATGGCTACACCTTC,CASSPQSTGGYGYTF
TRBD1,NA,TRBJ1-6,TRBV7-3,TGTGCCAGCAGCAACACCGGGACAGGACCGAATACCCTCCACTTT,CASSNTGTGPNTLHF